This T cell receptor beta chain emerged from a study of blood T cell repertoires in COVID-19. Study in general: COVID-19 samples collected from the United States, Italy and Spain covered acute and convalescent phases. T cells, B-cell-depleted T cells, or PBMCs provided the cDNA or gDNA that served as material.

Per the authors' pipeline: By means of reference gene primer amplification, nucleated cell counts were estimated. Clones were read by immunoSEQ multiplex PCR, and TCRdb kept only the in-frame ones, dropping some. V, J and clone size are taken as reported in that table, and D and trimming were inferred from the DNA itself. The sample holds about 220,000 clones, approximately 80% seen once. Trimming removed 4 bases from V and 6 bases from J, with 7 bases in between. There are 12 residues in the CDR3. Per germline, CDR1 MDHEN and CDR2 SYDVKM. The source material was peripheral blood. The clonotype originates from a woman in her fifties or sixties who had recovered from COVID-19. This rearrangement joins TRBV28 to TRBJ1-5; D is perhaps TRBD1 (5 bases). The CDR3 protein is CASSSRAQPQHF. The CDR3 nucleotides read TGTGCCAGCAGTTCCAGGGCTCAGCCCCAGCATTTT.